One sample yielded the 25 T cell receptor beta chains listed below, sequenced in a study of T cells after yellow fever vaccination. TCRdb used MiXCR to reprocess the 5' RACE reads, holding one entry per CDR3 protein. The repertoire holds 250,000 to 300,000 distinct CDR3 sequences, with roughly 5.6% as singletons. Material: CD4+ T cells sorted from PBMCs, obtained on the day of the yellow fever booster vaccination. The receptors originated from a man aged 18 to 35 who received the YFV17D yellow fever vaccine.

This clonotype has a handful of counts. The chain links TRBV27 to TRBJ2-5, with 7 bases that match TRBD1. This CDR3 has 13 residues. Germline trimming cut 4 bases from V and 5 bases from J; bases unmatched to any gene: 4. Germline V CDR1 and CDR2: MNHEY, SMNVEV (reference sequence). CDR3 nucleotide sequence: TGTGCCAGCAGTTACAGGGGTTCTGAGACCCAGTACTTC. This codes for CASSYRGSETQYF.

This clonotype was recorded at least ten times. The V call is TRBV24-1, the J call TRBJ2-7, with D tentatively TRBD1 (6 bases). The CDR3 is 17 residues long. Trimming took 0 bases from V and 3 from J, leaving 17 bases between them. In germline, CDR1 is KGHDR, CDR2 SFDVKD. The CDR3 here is CATSDLSENRDGYEQYV. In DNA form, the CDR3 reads TGTGCCACCAGTGATTTGTCTGAGAACAGGGACGGCTACGAGCAGTACGTC.

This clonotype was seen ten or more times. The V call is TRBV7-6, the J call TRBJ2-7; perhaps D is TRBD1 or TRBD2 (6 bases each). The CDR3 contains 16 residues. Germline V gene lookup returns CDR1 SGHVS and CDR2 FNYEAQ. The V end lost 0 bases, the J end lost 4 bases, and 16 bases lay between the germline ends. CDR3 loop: CASSLAPRPGAYEQYF. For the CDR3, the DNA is TGTGCCAGCAGCTTAGCTCCCCGTCCGGGGGCGTACGAGCAGTACTTC.

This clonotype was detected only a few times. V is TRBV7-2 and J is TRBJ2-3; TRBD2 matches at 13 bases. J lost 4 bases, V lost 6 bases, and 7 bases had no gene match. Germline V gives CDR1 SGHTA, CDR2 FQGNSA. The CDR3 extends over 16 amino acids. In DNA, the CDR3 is TGTGCCAGCAGTTATACTAGCGGGGGGGCGGCAGATACGCAGTATTTT. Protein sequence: CASSYTSGGAADTQYF.

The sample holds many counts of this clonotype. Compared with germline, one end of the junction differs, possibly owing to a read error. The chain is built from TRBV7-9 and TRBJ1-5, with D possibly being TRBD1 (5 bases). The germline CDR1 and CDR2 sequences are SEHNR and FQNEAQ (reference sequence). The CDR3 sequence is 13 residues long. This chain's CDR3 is CASSHQGNQLQHF. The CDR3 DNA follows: TGTGCCAGCAGTCATCAGGGTAATCAGCTCCAGCATTTT.

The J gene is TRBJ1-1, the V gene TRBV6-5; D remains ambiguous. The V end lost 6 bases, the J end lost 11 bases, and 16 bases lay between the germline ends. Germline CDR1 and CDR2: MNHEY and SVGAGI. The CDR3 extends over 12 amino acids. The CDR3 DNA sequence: TGTGCCAGCAGATACCCCGACTCTTTGGCTTTCTTT. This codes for CASRYPDSLAFF.

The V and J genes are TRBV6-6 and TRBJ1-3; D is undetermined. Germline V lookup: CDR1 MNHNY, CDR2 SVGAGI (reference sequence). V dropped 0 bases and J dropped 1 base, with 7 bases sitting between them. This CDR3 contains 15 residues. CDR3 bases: TGTGCCAGCAGTTACTCACGTACTTCTGGAAACACCATATATTTT. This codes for CASSYSRTSGNTIYF.

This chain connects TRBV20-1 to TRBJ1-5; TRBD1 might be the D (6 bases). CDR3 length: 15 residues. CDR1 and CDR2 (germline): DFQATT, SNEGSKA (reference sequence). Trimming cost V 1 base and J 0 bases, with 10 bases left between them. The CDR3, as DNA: TGCAGTGCTAGAGTTCAGGGGTATAGCAATCAGCCCCAGCATTTT. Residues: CSARVQGYSNQPQHF.

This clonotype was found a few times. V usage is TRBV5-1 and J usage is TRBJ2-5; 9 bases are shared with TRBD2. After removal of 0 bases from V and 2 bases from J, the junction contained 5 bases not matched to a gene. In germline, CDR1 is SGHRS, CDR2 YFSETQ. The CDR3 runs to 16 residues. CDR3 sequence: CASSLAFSGGQETQYF. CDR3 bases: TGCGCCAGCAGCTTGGCCTTTAGCGGGGGACAAGAGACCCAGTACTTC.

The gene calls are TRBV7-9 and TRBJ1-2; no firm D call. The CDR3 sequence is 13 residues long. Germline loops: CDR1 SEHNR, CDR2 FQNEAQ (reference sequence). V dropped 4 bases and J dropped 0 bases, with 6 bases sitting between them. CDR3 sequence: CASSSGANYGYTF. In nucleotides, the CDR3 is TGTGCCAGCAGCTCCGGGGCTAACTATGGCTACACCTTC.

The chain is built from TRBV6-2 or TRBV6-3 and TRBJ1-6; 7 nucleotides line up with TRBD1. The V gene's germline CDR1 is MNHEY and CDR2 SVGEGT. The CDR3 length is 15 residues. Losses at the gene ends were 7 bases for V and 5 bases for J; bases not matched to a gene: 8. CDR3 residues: CASTAGQRNNSPLHF. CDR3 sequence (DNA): TGTGCCAGCACCGCGGGACAGAGAAATAATTCACCCCTCCACTTT.

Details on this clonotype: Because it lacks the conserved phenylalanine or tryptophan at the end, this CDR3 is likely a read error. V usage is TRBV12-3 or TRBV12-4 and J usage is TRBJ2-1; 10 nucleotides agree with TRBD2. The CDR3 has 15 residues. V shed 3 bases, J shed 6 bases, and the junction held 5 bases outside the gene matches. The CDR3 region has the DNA TGTGCCAGCAGTTTCAGGAGCGGGGGGGGCAATGAGCAGTTCTTG. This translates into CASSFRSGGGNEQFL.

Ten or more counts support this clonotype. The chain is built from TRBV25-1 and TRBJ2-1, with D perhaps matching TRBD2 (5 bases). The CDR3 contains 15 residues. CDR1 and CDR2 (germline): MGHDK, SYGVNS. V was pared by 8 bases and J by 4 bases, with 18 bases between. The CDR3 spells CASGSISAGYNEQFF. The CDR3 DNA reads TGTGCCAGCGGTTCCATCTCGGCGGGTTACAATGAGCAGTTCTTC.

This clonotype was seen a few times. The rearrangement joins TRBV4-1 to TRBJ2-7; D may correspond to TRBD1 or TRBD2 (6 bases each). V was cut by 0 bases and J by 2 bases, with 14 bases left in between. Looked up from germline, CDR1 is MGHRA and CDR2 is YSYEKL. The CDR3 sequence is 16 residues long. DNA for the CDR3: TGCGCCAGCAGCCAAGATCAAAATAGGGGGGCCTACGAGCAGTACTTC. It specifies CASSQDQNRGAYEQYF.

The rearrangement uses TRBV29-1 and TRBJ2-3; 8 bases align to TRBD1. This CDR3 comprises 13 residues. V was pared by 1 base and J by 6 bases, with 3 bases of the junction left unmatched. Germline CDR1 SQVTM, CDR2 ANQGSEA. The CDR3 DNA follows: TGCAGCGTTGAAGTACAGGGGGACGATACGCAGTATTTT. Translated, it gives CSVEVQGDDTQYF.

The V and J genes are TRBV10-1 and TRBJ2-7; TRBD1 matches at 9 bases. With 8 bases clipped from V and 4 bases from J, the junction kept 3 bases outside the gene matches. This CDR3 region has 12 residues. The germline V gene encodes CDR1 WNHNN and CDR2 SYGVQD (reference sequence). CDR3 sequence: CASGGQGYEQYF. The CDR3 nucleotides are TGCGCCAGCGGGGGACAGGGATACGAGCAGTACTTC.

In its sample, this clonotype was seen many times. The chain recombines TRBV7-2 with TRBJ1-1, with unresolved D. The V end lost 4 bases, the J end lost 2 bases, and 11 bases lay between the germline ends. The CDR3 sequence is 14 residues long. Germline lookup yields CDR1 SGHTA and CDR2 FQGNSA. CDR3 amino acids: CASSSDALNTEAFF. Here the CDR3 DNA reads TGTGCCAGCAGCTCAGACGCGCTTAACACTGAAGCTTTCTTT.

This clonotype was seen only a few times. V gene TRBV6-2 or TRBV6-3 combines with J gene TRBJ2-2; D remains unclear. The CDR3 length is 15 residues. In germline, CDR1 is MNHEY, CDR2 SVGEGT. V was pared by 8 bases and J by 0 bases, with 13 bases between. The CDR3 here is CASRRPTANTGELFF. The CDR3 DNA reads TGTGCCAGCCGACGCCCTACAGCGAACACCGGGGAGCTGTTTTTT.

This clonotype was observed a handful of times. CDR3 in DNA: TGTGCCAGCAGTTTCCCTCGCGAGGAAGCGGGGGGGCCGGATGAGCAGTTCTTC. It codes for CASSFPREEAGGPDEQFF. The chain links TRBV6-6 to TRBJ2-1; TRBD2 matches at 10 bases. Germline V gives CDR1 MNHNY, CDR2 SVGAGI (reference sequence). Trimming cost V 4 bases and J 8 bases; bases outside gene matches: 17. The CDR3 is 18 residues long.

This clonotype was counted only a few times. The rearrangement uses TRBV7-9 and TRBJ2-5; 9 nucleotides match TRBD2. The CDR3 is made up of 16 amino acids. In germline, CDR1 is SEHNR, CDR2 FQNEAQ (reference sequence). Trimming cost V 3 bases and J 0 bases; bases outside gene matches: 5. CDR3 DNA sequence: TGTGCCAGCAGCTTTAGGAGCGGGGGGTACCAAGAGACCCAGTACTTC. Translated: CASSFRSGGYQETQYF.

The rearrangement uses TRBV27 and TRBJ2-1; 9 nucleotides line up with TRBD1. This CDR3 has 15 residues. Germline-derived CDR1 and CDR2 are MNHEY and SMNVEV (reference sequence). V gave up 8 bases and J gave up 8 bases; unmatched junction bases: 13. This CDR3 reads CASARRGTGSDEQFF. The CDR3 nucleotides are TGTGCCAGCGCACGACGGGGGACAGGGTCGGATGAGCAGTTCTTC.

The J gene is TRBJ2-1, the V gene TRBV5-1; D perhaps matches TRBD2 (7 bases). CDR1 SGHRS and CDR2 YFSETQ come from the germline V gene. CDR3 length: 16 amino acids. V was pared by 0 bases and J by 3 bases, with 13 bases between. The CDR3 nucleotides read TGCGCCAGCAGCTTGGTTCCGGGGGGCCACTACAATGAGCAGTTCTTC. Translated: CASSLVPGGHYNEQFF. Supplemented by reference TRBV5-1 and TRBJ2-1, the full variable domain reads KAGVTQTPRYLIKTRGQQVTLSCSPISGHRSVSWYQQTPGQGLQFLFEYFSETQRNKGNFPGRFSGRQFSNSRSEMNVSTLELGDSALYLCASSLVPGGHYNEQFFGPGTRLTVL.

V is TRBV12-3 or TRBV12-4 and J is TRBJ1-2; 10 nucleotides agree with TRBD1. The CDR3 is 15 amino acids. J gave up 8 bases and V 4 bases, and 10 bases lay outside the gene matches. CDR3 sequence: CASSSRQGASGGYTF. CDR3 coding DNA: TGTGCCAGCAGTTCCCGACAGGGGGCTTCCGGGGGCTACACCTTC.

The CDR3 reads CASSQGAGANVLTF. The DNA for the CDR3 is TGTGCCAGCAGCCAGGGCGCTGGGGCCAACGTCCTGACTTTC. The V and J genes are TRBV3-1 and TRBJ2-6; the D is unclear. Trimming took off 3 bases at V and 2 bases at J, with 5 bases between the two ends. Germline values: CDR1 LGHDT, CDR2 YNNKEL (reference sequence). CDR3 length: 14 residues. Drawing the rest from reference TRBV3-1 and TRBJ2-6, the complete variable domain is DTAVSQTPKYLVTQMGNDKSIKCEQNLGHDTMYWYKQDSKKFLKIMFSYNNKELIINETVPNRFSPKSPDKAHLNLHINSLELGDSAVYFCASSQGAGANVLTFGAGSRLTVL.

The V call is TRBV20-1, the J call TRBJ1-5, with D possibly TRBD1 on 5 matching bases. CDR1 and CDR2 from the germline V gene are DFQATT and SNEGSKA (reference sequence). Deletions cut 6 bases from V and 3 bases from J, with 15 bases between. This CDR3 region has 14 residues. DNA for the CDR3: TGCAGTGCAAAGGGGTCAACATTCAATCAGCCCCAGCATTTT. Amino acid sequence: CSAKGSTFNQPQHF.